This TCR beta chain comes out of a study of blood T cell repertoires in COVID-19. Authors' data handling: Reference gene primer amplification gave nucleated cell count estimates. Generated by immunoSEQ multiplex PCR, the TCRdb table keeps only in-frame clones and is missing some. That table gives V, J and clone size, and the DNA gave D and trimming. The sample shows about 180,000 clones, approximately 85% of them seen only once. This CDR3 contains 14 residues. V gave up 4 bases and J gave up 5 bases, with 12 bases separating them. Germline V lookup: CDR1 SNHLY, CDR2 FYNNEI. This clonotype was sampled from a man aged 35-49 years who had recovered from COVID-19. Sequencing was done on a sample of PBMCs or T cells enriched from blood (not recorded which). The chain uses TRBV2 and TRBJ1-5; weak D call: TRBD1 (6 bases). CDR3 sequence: CASSVTTGHQPQHF. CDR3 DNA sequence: TGTGCCAGCAGTGTAACGACAGGCCATCAGCCCCAGCATTTT.